The text below deals with one T cell receptor beta chain. No antigen is known for it. No base quality information exists; no much larger clone differs at one position. The entry originates in a study of T cell responses to AZD1222 COVID-19 vaccine (dated by TCRdb to the early 2020s). About the investigation overall: TCR sequencing was performed for approximately 240 trial participants, of whom roughly 200 were given two doses of AZD1222 and around 26 were given two doses of MenACWY control vaccine. Trial participants were enrolled by age into subgroups of 18-55, 56-69 and 70-plus years, and around 140, 26 and 57 TCR-sequenced participants, respectively, were included in these subgroups. General study outcomes and caveats: Most participants were white British and females outnumbered males, and the authors suggested that clonal diversity may have been underestimated. The whole spike protein was spanned by vaccine-associated CD4 TCRs, and dominant responses were seen in regions 160-218 and 743-854. After two AZD1222 doses, both the breadth and the depth of spike-specific TCRs were significantly higher than at day 0 and than in MenACWY recipients. The 56-69-year group was small, and its depth increase did not reach significance, likely because of low power. Only six AZD1222 recipients were SARS-CoV-2 seropositive at baseline, limiting conclusions about previously exposed vaccinees. Because no day 14 peak-response samples were available, repertoires were characterized only after the peak T cell response. Nearly half of unique spike-specific TCRs reportedly recognized epitopes outside regions mutated in the B.1.351 and B.1.1.7 variants.

The CDR3 regions of human TCRbeta chains were analyzed by immunosequencing. Per the authors' processing: Repertoire TCRs were matched against a reference library of SARS-CoV-2-specific TCRs generated with the MIRA antigen-specificity platform. Breadth meant the fraction of unique TCRs that were SARS-CoV-2-associated, whereas depth meant the fraction of total T cells that were SARS-CoV-2-associated. Each spike-specific TCR was assigned to its reactive spike region and to a CD4 or CD8 class using the MIRA data. Log10-transformed breadth and depth values were compared by one-way ANOVA with Sidak's multiple comparisons tests. Drawn from immuneACCESS, this table holds only the in-frame rearrangements with V and J called that TCRdb kept. Clones are partly lost; checked studies trace under half to an unresolved V gene and leave the rest unexplained. The V and J calls and clone size are taken from that table; D and trimming were inferred from the DNA. A total of about 88,000 clones appear in this sample, less than 95% of them only once. Approximately 5% of the sample is held by the ten biggest clonotypes.

The time point label, read with the paper, signifies: about 28 days (+/-7) after the second vaccine dose. AZD1222 recipients with second doses at about 4 weeks or about 12 weeks were pooled, because spike-specific TCR depth and breadth did not differ between schedules. The vaccinee samples were drawn from two UK trials, COV001 and COV002, one of which was a single-blind randomized controlled phase 2/3 trial testing AZD1222 (ChAdOx1 nCoV-19) in healthy adults. For TCRbeta chain sequencing, PBMC samples were collected from trial participants at day 0 and at day 28 after the second dose. CDR1 and CDR2, looked up from the germline V gene, are MDHEN and SYDVKM. The cysteine opens and the phenylalanine closes a CDR3 of 15 amino acids. Just the 45-base CDR3 DNA is kept, in frame starting at base 1. V is pared back by 4 bases and J by 1 base, with 13 bases lying between the germline termini.

The sequences come from peripheral blood, collected 28 days after the second AZD1222 dose. The chain couples TRBV28 to TRBJ1-1; TRBD1 is a possible D gene, resting on 5 matching bases. The receptor's source is an adult who received the AZD1222 COVID-19 vaccine. At the DNA level, the sequence is TGTGCCAGCAGTTCTCCCGCCAGGGCGAACACTGAAGCTTTCTTT. Its protein product is CASSSPARANTEAFF.